Listed below are T cell receptor beta chains from one sample, sequenced in a study of graft-versus-host responses after intestinal transplantation. Assay: immunoSEQ multiplex PCR; the TCRdb copy retains only in-frame clones and omits some. The sample lists about 97,000 clones, around 90% seen once, with more than 15% in the top ten. Specimen: PBMCs, collected 450 to 480 days after intestinal transplant. Source of these receptors: a human patient who received an intestinal transplant, so some T cells may come from the graft donor. Each CDR3 is given with its conserved first and last residue. A D gene is named only where the DNA matches it firmly. Clone size is given for some rows only: seen once, a few or many times, or a class if the clone is expanded.

TGTGCCAGCAGCTTAGTTTTAGCCCAGACCCAGTACTTC	CASSLVLAQTQYF	NA	TRBV7-2	TRBJ2-5	NA
TGTGCCAGCAGCCGAACCCTAGCGGGGGGGCCAGGGACAGATACGCAGTATTTT	CASSRTLAGGPGTDTQYF	TRBD2	TRBV4-2	TRBJ2-3	NA
TGTGCCAGCAGTGACCGAGGGTGGTCGGTCGGTCACGAGCAGTACTTC	CASSDRGWSVGHEQYF	NA	TRBV6-1	TRBJ2-7	NA
TGCGCCAGCAGCTTGGGAACAGGGTCGGCTTTTAATGAAAAACTGTTTTTT	CASSLGTGSAFNEKLFF	NA	TRBV5-1	TRBJ1-4	NA
TGTGCCAGCAGCTTCTCCGGGGCCCCTAGGGAGCAGTACTTC	CASSFSGAPREQYF	NA	TRBV11-2	TRBJ2-7	NA
TGCGCCGGGGCTAGCGACGAGCAGTACTTC	CAGASDEQYF	NA	TRBV10-1	TRBJ2-7	NA
TGTGCCAGCAGCTTCGGCACCAGCACAGATACGCAGTATTTT	CASSFGTSTDTQYF	NA	TRBV7-3	TRBJ2-3	NA
TGCGCCAGCAGCTTGGTGGCTAGTGATGAGCAGTTCTTC	CASSLVASDEQFF	NA	TRBV5-1	TRBJ2-1	NA
TGTGCCAGCTCACCTTCGATCGAACAGGGAAGGGGTGGCTACACCTTC	CASSPSIEQGRGGYTF	NA	TRBV18	TRBJ1-2	NA
TGTGCCAGCAGCTACCGAATGGGGAACACTGAAGCTTTCTTT	CASSYRMGNTEAFF	NA	TRBV7-2	TRBJ1-1	once
TGTGCCAGCAGCGTAGGTCAGGGAAGCGTCGACGAGCAGTACTTC	CASSVGQGSVDEQYF	NA	TRBV9	TRBJ2-7	NA
TGTGCCAGTAGCAAAGAGCCAGGGAGGGAAGAGACCCAGTACTTC	CASSKEPGREETQYF	NA	TRBV21-1	TRBJ2-5	NA
TGTGCCAGCAGTGAGTGGTTGTTTGTGGCTTTCTTT	CASSEWLFVAFF	NA	TRBV6-5	TRBJ1-1	once
TGCGCCAGCAGCCAAGATTTGGCAGGGGTTAGGACTGAAGCTTTCTTT	CASSQDLAGVRTEAFF	NA	TRBV4-1	TRBJ1-1	NA
TGTGCCAGTAGTATAGATGCGTCCAGGAACTATGGCTACACCTTC	CASSIDASRNYGYTF	NA	TRBV19	TRBJ1-2	NA
TGCGCCAGCAGCCTATCCGGGACAGCGTCGAGGGAGCAGTACTTC	CASSLSGTASREQYF	TRBD1	TRBV5-1	TRBJ2-7	few
TGTGCCACCAGCGCCCGGACACCCGACACAGATACGCAGTATTTT	CATSARTPDTDTQYF	NA	TRBV15	TRBJ2-3	NA
TGTGCCAGCACCGCCGACTCAGTTAACTATGGCTACACCTTC	CASTADSVNYGYTF	NA	TRBV7-3	TRBJ1-2	NA
TGTGCCAGCTCCCACGAGGATACGCAGTATTTT	CASSHEDTQYF	NA	TRBV18	TRBJ2-3	NA
TGCGCCAGCAGACCCGGGGTAAGCAATCAGCCCCAGCATTTT	CASRPGVSNQPQHF	NA	TRBV5-1	TRBJ1-5	NA
TGTGCAAGCAGTCAGGGGACGCCGATCTATGGCTACACCTTC	CASSQGTPIYGYTF	NA	TRBV27	TRBJ1-2	NA
TGCGCCAGCAGCCAAGGACAGAACACCGGGGAGCTGTTTTTT	CASSQGQNTGELFF	NA	TRBV5-1	TRBJ2-2	NA
TGTGCCATCAAGGGTGGTCTAGCGGAACAAGAGACCCAGTACTTC	CAIKGGLAEQETQYF	TRBD2	TRBV10-3	TRBJ2-5	NA
TGTGCCAGCAGTTCCGACGGTTACGAGCAGTACTTC	CASSSDGYEQYF	NA	TRBV2	TRBJ2-7	NA
TGTGCCACCCGACTAGCGGGGCACACCGGGGAGCTGTTTTTT	CATRLAGHTGELFF	TRBD2	TRBV6-1	TRBJ2-2	NA
TGTGCCACCGGAAAGACAGGCAATAATTCACCCCTCCACTTT	CATGKTGNNSPLHF	NA	TRBV6-6	TRBJ1-6	once
TGTGCCAGCCGCTGGCTAGCGGGGAGAGATACGCAGTATTTT	CASRWLAGRDTQYF	TRBD2	TRBV27	TRBJ2-3	once
TGCGCCAGCAGCCCAGAGAGGGGTTTCATGAACACTGAAGCTTTCTTT	CASSPERGFMNTEAFF	NA	TRBV4-1	TRBJ1-1	NA
TGCGCCAGCAGCGCAGGGGGCGAGAACACTGAAGCTTTCTTT	CASSAGGENTEAFF	TRBD1	TRBV5-1	TRBJ1-1	NA
TGTGCCAGCGGGACGGGCGACGAGCAGTACTTC	CASGTGDEQYF	NA	TRBV5-4	TRBJ2-7	NA
TGCGCCAGCAGCTTGTATCGTGCCTCTGGGGCCAACGTCCTGACTTTC	CASSLYRASGANVLTF	NA	TRBV5-1	TRBJ2-6	NA
TGCGCCAGCAGCTTGGGGGACAGCCTCTATGGCTACACCTTC	CASSLGDSLYGYTF	TRBD1	TRBV5-1	TRBJ1-2	NA
TGTGCCAGCTCTGGACAGGCCAATCAGCCCCAGCATTTT	CASSGQANQPQHF	TRBD1	TRBV6-1	TRBJ1-5	NA
TGTGCCAGCAGCTTAGAAGGACGGGCCTACGAGCAGTACTTC	CASSLEGRAYEQYF	NA	TRBV13	TRBJ2-7	NA
TGCGCCAGCAGCTTGACAGGGGGCCTCAATCAGCCCCAGCATTTT	CASSLTGGLNQPQHF	TRBD1	TRBV5-1	TRBJ1-5	NA
TGCGCCAAGGACGGGGGGATCAATCAGCCCCAGCATTTT	CAKDGGINQPQHF	NA	TRBV5-1	TRBJ1-5	NA
TGTGCCAGCAGCGTAGGGGGACCCCCCACGGCTGAGCAGTACTTC	CASSVGGPPTAEQYF	NA	TRBV9	TRBJ2-7	NA
TGTGCCAGCAGGCGTACCCAGGCGTTAAATTCACCCCTCCACTTT	CASRRTQALNSPLHF	NA	TRBV6-5	TRBJ1-6	NA
TGTGCCAGCAGTTACCCCCTTGGGGTGAAGCAGTACTTC	CASSYPLGVKQYF	NA	TRBV6-5	TRBJ2-7	NA
TGTGCCAGCAGCTCGAACAGGGGGAGCTCCTACGAGCAGTACTTC	CASSSNRGSSYEQYF	TRBD1	TRBV7-8	TRBJ2-7	NA
TGTGCCATCAGGGGACAGGGAGTTTCCTACAATGAGCAGTTCTTC	CAIRGQGVSYNEQFF	TRBD1	TRBV10-3	TRBJ2-1	NA
TGTGCCAGCAGTGCCTCTGGGGGGCCCACAGATACGCAGTATTTT	CASSASGGPTDTQYF	NA	TRBV6-4	TRBJ2-3	NA
TGCGCCAGCAGCTCCGAACCCCCGGGACTAGCGGGGGGGGATGAGCAGTTCTTC	CASSSEPPGLAGGDEQFF	TRBD2	TRBV5-1	TRBJ2-1	NA
TGTGCCAGTATAATGAACACTGAAGCTTTCTTT	CASIMNTEAFF	NA	TRBV19	TRBJ1-1	NA